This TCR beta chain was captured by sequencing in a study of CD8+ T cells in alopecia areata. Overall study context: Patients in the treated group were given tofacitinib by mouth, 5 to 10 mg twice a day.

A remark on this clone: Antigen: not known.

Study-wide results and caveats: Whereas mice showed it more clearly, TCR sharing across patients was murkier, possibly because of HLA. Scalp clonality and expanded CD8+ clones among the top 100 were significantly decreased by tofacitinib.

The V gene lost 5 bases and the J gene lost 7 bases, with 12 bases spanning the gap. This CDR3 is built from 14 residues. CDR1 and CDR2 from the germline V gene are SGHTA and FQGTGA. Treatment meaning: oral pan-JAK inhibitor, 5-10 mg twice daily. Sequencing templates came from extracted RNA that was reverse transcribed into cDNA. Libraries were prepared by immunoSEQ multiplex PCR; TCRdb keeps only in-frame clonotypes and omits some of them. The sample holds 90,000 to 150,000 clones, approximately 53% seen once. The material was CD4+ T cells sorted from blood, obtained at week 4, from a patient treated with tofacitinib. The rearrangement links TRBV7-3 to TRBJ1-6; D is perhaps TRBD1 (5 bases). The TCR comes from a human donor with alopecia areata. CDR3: CASSADSRNSPLHF. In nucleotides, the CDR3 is TGTGCCAGCAGCGCCGACAGTCGGAATTCACCCCTCCACTTT.